The TCR beta chain under discussion was sequenced for a study of cytomegalovirus exposure and HLA in healthy donors. CDR1 and CDR2 from the germline V gene are MNHEY and SMNVEV (reference sequence). The CDR3 covers 12 residues. The ends were cut back, 4 bases at V and 7 bases at J, with 10 bases in the middle. Primers included in the PCR were 60 Vbeta and 13 Jbeta primers. How the authors handled the data: Per a later analysis, the number of unique TCR beta chains was about 80 million, of which some 10 million were shared. Profiling relied on immunoSEQ multiplex PCR, and the TCRdb table lists in-frame clones only, not all of them. V and J calls plus clone size are reproduced from that table; the DNA served to infer D and trimming. This sample yields about 180,000 clones, of which roughly four fifths are seen a single time; over 2.5% belongs to the top ten.

J is TRBJ1-2 and V is TRBV27; TRBD1 might be the D (5 bases). The origin of this receptor is a male donor in good health and CMV-seronegative. The sample taken for sequencing was PBMCs. The CDR3 bases are TGTGCCAGCAGTTCCAGGGTGGGTGGCTACACCTTC. As protein: CASSSRVGGYTF.